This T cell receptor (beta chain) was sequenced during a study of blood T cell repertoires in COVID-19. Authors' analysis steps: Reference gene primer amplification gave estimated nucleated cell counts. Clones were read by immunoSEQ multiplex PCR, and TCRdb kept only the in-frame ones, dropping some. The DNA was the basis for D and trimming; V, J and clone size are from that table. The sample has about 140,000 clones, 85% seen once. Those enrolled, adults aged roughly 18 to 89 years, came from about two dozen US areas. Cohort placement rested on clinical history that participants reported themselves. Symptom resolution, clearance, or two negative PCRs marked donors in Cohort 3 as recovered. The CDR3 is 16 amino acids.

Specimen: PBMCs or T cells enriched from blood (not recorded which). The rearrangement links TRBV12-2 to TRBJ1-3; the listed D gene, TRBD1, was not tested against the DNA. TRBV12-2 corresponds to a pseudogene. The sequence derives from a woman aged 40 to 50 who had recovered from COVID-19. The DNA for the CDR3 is TGTGCAAGTCGCCCTCTCCCTACAGGGTTTATCAACACCATATATTTT. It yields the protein CASRPLPTGFINTIYF.